One sample yielded the 32 T cell receptor beta chains listed below, sequenced in a study of blood T cell repertoires in COVID-19. The method was immunoSEQ multiplex PCR; TCRdb's version includes in-frame clones alone and lacks a portion of them. This table has about 23,000 clones, approximately 84% appearing once. The sequenced material came from peripheral blood. The origin of the receptors is a woman aged 80 or older with acute or convalescent COVID-19.

The CDR3 spells CASSPGTNPGNTIYF. The CDR3, as DNA: TGCGCCAGCAGCCCCGGGACAAACCCTGGAAACACCATATATTTT. The gene calls are TRBV5-1 and TRBJ1-3, with D tentatively TRBD1 (6 bases). Germline loops: CDR1 SGHRS, CDR2 YFSETQ. The length of the CDR3 is 15 residues. Trimming stripped 4 bases from V and 2 bases from J, with 13 bases between.

This CDR3 is CASSTTGGGNTEAFF. CDR3 DNA sequence: TGTGCCAGTAGTACTACAGGGGGTGGAAACACTGAAGCTTTCTTT. The chain joins TRBV19 to TRBJ1-1; 8 bases agree with TRBD1. Trimming removed 4 bases from V and 2 bases from J; junction bases left unmatched: 6. CDR1 is LNHDA and CDR2 is SQIVND in the germline V gene (reference sequence). The CDR3 runs 15 residues. Using reference TRBV19 and TRBJ1-1 for the parts outside the CDR3, the full variable domain is DGGITQSPKYLFRKEGQNVTLSCEQNLNHDAMYWYRQDPGQGLRLIYYSQIVNDFQKGDIAEGYSVSREKKESFPLTVTSAQKNPTAFYLCASSTTGGGNTEAFFGQGTRLTVV.

V is TRBV7-2 and J is TRBJ1-4; possibly TRBD1 for D (6 bases). There are 16 residues in the CDR3. Trimming took 6 bases from V and 3 from J, leaving 17 bases between them. Per the germline V gene, CDR1 is SGHTA and CDR2 is FQGNSA. The CDR3 DNA is TGTGCCAGCAGAGGGCAGGGGCGGGTTGCTAATGAAAAACTGTTTTTT. Translating it yields CASRGQGRVANEKLFF.

V usage is TRBV7-6 and J usage is TRBJ1-1; maybe TRBD1 (5 bases). The CDR3 is made up of 14 amino acids. Germline assignment: CDR1 SGHVS and CDR2 FNYEAQ. V lost 4 bases, J lost 2 bases, and 11 bases lay in between. CDR3 amino acids: CASSSTAFNTEAFF. CDR3 in DNA: TGTGCCAGCAGCTCGACAGCCTTTAACACTGAAGCTTTCTTT.

The chain has TRBV18 and TRBJ1-2; TRBD1 aligns across 12 bases. CDR3 size: 16 residues. Germline V gives CDR1 KGHSH, CDR2 LQKENI. Trimming removed 3 bases from V and 4 bases from J; junction bases left unmatched: 6. The CDR3 reads CASSPPGQGAIYGYTF. CDR3 in DNA: TGTGCCAGCTCACCCCCGGGACAGGGGGCGATCTATGGCTACACCTTC.

The rearrangement joins TRBV9 to TRBJ1-1; D is undetermined. From germline, CDR1 is SGDLS and CDR2 YYNGEE. CDR3 length: 13 residues. The V and J ends lost 0 bases and 11 bases respectively, with 14 bases between them. CDR3 nucleotide sequence: TGTGCCAGCAGCGTAGCCGGGGAGGGTGAGGCTTTCTTT. Protein product: CASSVAGEGEAFF.

This chain uses TRBV19 with TRBJ2-5, with 12 bases fitting TRBD1. The CDR3 has 19 amino acids. Germline V gene sequence: CDR1 LNHDA, CDR2 SQIVND (reference sequence). J gave up 5 bases and V 3 bases, and 16 bases lay outside the gene matches. The CDR3 DNA sequence: TGTGCCAGTAGTATTACCGCGGGACAGGGGGCTCCCAAGTCGGAGACCCAGTACTTC. Protein: CASSITAGQGAPKSETQYF.

This sequence joins TRBV5-4 and TRBJ1-2; TRBD1 might be the D (6 bases). The germline V gene has CDR1 SGHNT and CDR2 YYREEE (reference sequence). The CDR3 consists of 15 residues. V lost 3 bases, J lost 7 bases, and 19 bases lay in between. The DNA for the CDR3 is TGTGCCAGCAGCTCGGGGGGCCCAGCCTCTTCTGGCTACACCTTC. The encoded protein is CASSSGGPASSGYTF. The full variable domain, its missing parts supplied by reference TRBV5-4 and TRBJ1-2, is ETGVTQSPTHLIKTRGQQVTLRCSSQSGHNTVSWYQQALGQGPQFIFQYYREEENGRGNFPPRFSGLQFPNYSSELNVNALELDDSALYLCASSSGGPASSGYTFGSGTRLTVV.

This clone appeared a single time. V and J are TRBV7-2 and TRBJ1-2, with D possibly being TRBD1 (5 bases). V lost 0 bases and J lost 4, with 6 bases in between. The CDR3 loop spans 13 amino acids. Germline V gene sequence: CDR1 SGHTA, CDR2 FQGNSA. The CDR3 nucleotides are TGTGCCAGCAGCTTAGCAGGGGTCTATGGCTACACCTTC. Translated: CASSLAGVYGYTF. Based on the CDR3 plus reference TRBV7-2 and TRBJ1-2, the full variable domain is GAGVSQSPSNKVTEKGKDVELRCDPISGHTALYWYRQSLGQGLEFLIYFQGNSAPDKSGLPSDRFSAERTGGSVSTLTIQRTQQEDSAVYLCASSLAGVYGYTFGSGTRLTVV.

The V gene is TRBV19, the J gene TRBJ1-1; TRBD1 matches at 7 bases. The germline gives CDR1 LNHDA, CDR2 SQIVND (reference sequence). Unmatched junction bases numbered 5, after V lost 7 bases and J lost 3 bases. The CDR3 extends over 13 amino acids. The CDR3 coding sequence is TGTGCCAGTATTGCCAGGGGGGACACTGAAGCTTTCTTT. It encodes CASIARGDTEAFF.

The chain recombines TRBV7-9 with TRBJ2-7; D is undetermined. The CDR3 is made up of 11 amino acids. Trimming took off 5 bases at V and 6 bases at J, with 8 bases between the two ends. Germline assignment: CDR1 SEHNR and CDR2 FQNEAQ (reference sequence). The CDR3 DNA sequence: TGTGCCAGCAGCGGAGCTTTCGAGCAGTACTTC. It specifies CASSGAFEQYF.

This chain connects TRBV4-1 to TRBJ1-1, with TRBD1 as a possible D gene (6 bases). V gave up 0 bases and J gave up 0 bases, with 11 bases separating them. This CDR3 region has 16 residues. Per the germline V gene, CDR1 is MGHRA and CDR2 is YSYEKL. The CDR3 spells CASSQDDRTVNTEAFF. In nucleotides, the CDR3 is TGCGCCAGCAGCCAAGATGATCGGACAGTGAACACTGAAGCTTTCTTT.

The count of this clone is one. The J gene is TRBJ2-3, the V gene TRBV7-8, with 8 bases matching TRBD2. The V and J ends lost 5 bases and 0 bases, in that order; junction bases with no gene match: 1. The CDR3 is made up of 14 amino acids. Germline V gives CDR1 SGHVS, CDR2 FQNEAQ. Here the CDR3 reads CASSAGGSTDTQYF. CDR3 bases: TGTGCCAGCAGCGCGGGGGGTAGCACAGATACGCAGTATTTT.

The chain has TRBV18 and TRBJ1-1; D not resolved. This CDR3 contains 13 residues. The germline CDR1 and CDR2 sequences are KGHSH and LQKENI. With 3 bases removed from V and 1 base from J, the gap between germline ends came to 6 bases. CDR3 protein: CASSPSGNTEAFF. CDR3 nucleotides: TGTGCCAGCTCACCCAGTGGGAACACTGAAGCTTTCTTT.

This chain connects TRBV13 to TRBJ1-2, with 8 bases that match TRBD1. This CDR3 has 14 residues. Germline-derived CDR1 and CDR2 are PRHDT and FYEKMQ (reference sequence). V trimming: 1 base; J trimming: 6 bases; junction bases outside the gene matches: 4. The CDR3 loop reads CASSLAAGGDGYTF. CDR3 coding DNA: TGTGCCAGCAGCTTAGCGGCAGGGGGCGATGGCTACACCTTC.

The rearrangement links TRBV6-4 to TRBJ2-1, with D perhaps matching TRBD2 (7 bases). The CDR3 contains 14 residues. Per the germline V gene, CDR1 is MRHNA and CDR2 is SNTAGT. The V and J ends lost 3 bases and 8 bases respectively, with 14 bases between them. The CDR3 sequence: CASSDRGGVDEQFF. The CDR3 DNA reads as TGTGCCAGCAGTGATCGAGGGGGGGTAGATGAGCAGTTCTTC.

The chain joins TRBV11-2 to TRBJ2-3, with a possible D match to TRBD2 (6 bases). This CDR3 is built from 15 residues. CDR1 SGHAT and CDR2 FQNNGV come from the germline V gene. Trimming left V 5 bases short and J 2 bases short, with 14 bases between. CDR3 residues: CASSPNRGTTDTQYF. The CDR3 DNA reads TGTGCCAGCAGCCCCAATCGGGGGACCACAGATACGCAGTATTTT.

The chain recombines TRBV27 with TRBJ1-5, with unresolved D. V was clipped by 4 bases and J by 1 base, with 11 bases between them. This CDR3 contains 15 residues. CDR1 and CDR2 (germline): MNHEY, SMNVEV (reference sequence). CDR3 residues: CASSSVVRSNQPQHF. DNA of the CDR3: TGTGCCAGCAGTTCGGTAGTGAGGAGCAATCAGCCCCAGCATTTT.

The chain uses TRBV21-1 and TRBJ2-7; the table assigns TRBD2, which was not confirmed against the DNA. TRBV21-1 is a known pseudogene. CDR3 size: 12 residues. The CDR3 reads CASSRGYHEQYF. The DNA of the CDR3 is TGTGCCAGCAGTCGGGGGTACCACGAGCAGTACTTC.

This chain joins TRBV19 and TRBJ2-1, with TRBD2 identical over 11 bases. The junction had 18 bases not matched to a gene; V was cut back by 5 bases and J by 3 bases. Germline CDR1 is LNHDA and CDR2 is SQIVND (reference sequence). CDR3 length: 20 residues. The DNA of the CDR3 is TGTGCCAGTAGTTCACCGACCTCTCTACTAGCGGGAGTATTCTACAATGAGCAGTTCTTC. It translates to CASSSPTSLLAGVFYNEQFF.

CDR3 nucleotides: TGTGCCAGCAGCTTCCCGGACAGGGGCAATGAGCAGTTCTTC. Translated, it gives CASSFPDRGNEQFF. The chain joins TRBV5-6 to TRBJ2-1; the match to TRBD1 covers 9 bases. Trimming cost V 2 bases and J 6 bases; bases outside gene matches: 3. Germline V gives CDR1 SGHDT, CDR2 YYEEEE. The CDR3 covers 14 residues.

This clone came up a few times. CDR3: CASRRPGSPSVFF. Written as DNA, the CDR3 is TGTGCCAGCAGACGTCCAGGATCCCCTTCGGTTTTCTTT. V gene TRBV12-3 or TRBV12-4 combines with J gene TRBJ1-1; unclear D gene. The CDR3 runs to 13 residues. The V and J ends lost 6 bases and 13 bases respectively, with 21 bases between them.

The chain links TRBV18 to TRBJ2-1, with 10 bases fitting TRBD1. Germline CDR1 and CDR2: KGHSH and LQKENI. Trimming took 5 bases from V and 7 from J; bases not matched to a gene: 11. The CDR3 runs to 16 residues. The CDR3 DNA follows: TGTGCCAGCTCATCGAGACAGGGGGCGACTGAGAATGAGCAGTTCTTC. Amino acid sequence: CASSSRQGATENEQFF.

The chain has TRBV4-3 and TRBJ1-6; no clear D gene. This CDR3 has 13 amino acids. Trimming took 0 bases from V and 10 from J, leaving 7 bases between them. CDR1 and CDR2 from the germline V gene are LGHNA and YSLEER. CDR3 sequence reads: CASSQEGGSPLHF. CDR3 DNA sequence: TGCGCCAGCAGCCAAGAAGGAGGGTCACCCCTCCACTTT.

This clone was picked up one time. CDR3 nucleotide sequence: TGTGCCAGCAGTCCCTCCCATATTAGCGGGAGTTTTGCCAAAAACATTCAGTACTTC. Translating gives CASSPSHISGSFAKNIQYF. This chain joins TRBV27 and TRBJ2-4, with 9 bases identical to TRBD2. V was clipped by 5 bases and J by 1 base; unmatched bases: 15. The CDR3 has 19 amino acids. Per the germline V gene, CDR1 is MNHEY and CDR2 is SMNVEV (reference sequence).

The V call is TRBV4-1, the J call TRBJ1-1; no clear D gene. The length of the CDR3 is 18 residues. Germline lookup yields CDR1 MGHRA and CDR2 YSYEKL. Trimming took off 0 bases at V and 0 bases at J, with 17 bases between the two ends. CDR3 in amino acids: CASSQEISGPGVNTEAFF. Here the CDR3 DNA reads TGCGCCAGCAGCCAAGAAATTTCCGGCCCGGGAGTGAACACTGAAGCTTTCTTT.

This clone was counted only a few times. The chain recombines TRBV7-9 with TRBJ2-7; 7 bases agree with TRBD1. This CDR3 comprises 13 residues. CDR1 SEHNR and CDR2 FQNEAQ come from the germline V gene (reference sequence). After removal of 5 bases from V and 4 bases from J, the junction contained 5 bases not matched to a gene. The CDR3 region has the DNA TGTGCCAGCAGCCCTAGGGGGCGGTACGAGCAGTACTTC. Its translation: CASSPRGRYEQYF. The full variable domain, rest sourced from reference TRBV7-9 and TRBJ2-7, is DTGVSQNPRHKITKRGQNVTFRCDPISEHNRLYWYRQTLGQGPEFLTYFQNEAQLEKSRLLSDRFSAERPKGSFSTLEIQRTEQGDSAMYLCASSPRGRYEQYFGPGTRLTVT.

The V gene is TRBV5-1, the J gene TRBJ2-7; no clear D gene. V lost 0 bases and J 0 bases, leaving 4 bases between the germline ends. CDR1 is SGHRS and CDR2 is YFSETQ in the germline V gene. This CDR3 has 13 amino acids. In DNA, the CDR3 is TGCGCCAGCAGCTTGGACGGCTCCTACGAGCAGTACTTC. Translation gives CASSLDGSYEQYF.

The V and J genes are TRBV5-8 and TRBJ2-7; D not resolved. Germline values: CDR1 SGHTS, CDR2 YDEGEE. The CDR3 runs to 17 residues. V was cut by 0 bases and J by 0 bases, with 16 bases left in between. In nucleotides, the CDR3 is TGTGCCAGCAGCTTGGCCGAAAAGCTGTTAAGCTCCTACGAGCAGTACTTC. This gives the protein CASSLAEKLLSSYEQYF.

The chain recombines TRBV11-3 with TRBJ2-7, with TRBD1 identical over 10 bases. The CDR3 consists of 14 residues. From germline, CDR1 is SGHNT and CDR2 YENEEA. The junction had 6 bases not matched to a gene; V was cut back by 5 bases and J by 5 bases. CDR3 nucleotides: TGTGCCAGCAGCGCCACCGGGACAGGGGACGAGCAGTACTTC. Translated: CASSATGTGDEQYF.

The gene calls are TRBV5-1 and TRBJ1-6; D may be TRBD1 (6 bases). Trimming removed 2 bases at V and 7 bases at J, with 10 bases between. CDR3 length equals 14 residues. Per the germline V gene, CDR1 is SGHRS and CDR2 is YFSETQ. This chain's CDR3 is CASSFSGVNSPLHF. DNA for the CDR3: TGCGCCAGCAGCTTCTCAGGGGTCAATTCACCCCTCCACTTT.

J is TRBJ2-1 and V is TRBV3-1 (or the pseudogene TRBV3-2); TRBD2 agrees at 8 bases. CDR1 is LGHDT, CDR2 YNNKEL, per germline (reference sequence). This CDR3 has 16 residues. The V segment lost 4 bases and the J segment 5 bases; nucleotides outside the gene matches: 10. CDR3 in DNA: TGTGCCAGCAGCCTCTACTCGGGGGGGACTAACAATGAGCAGTTCTTC. It codes for CASSLYSGGTNNEQFF.